This TCR beta chain was captured by sequencing in a study of technical replicates of blood from several donors. TCRdb's table, derived via immunoSEQ multiplex PCR, lists solely in-frame clones and lacks some. The data show more than 65,000 clones, approximately 96% seen once. The germline V and J ends were trimmed by 3 bases and 3 bases, with 6 bases remaining between them. CDR3 length: 12 amino acids. The germline CDR1 and CDR2 sequences are SGHVS and FQNEAQ. The J gene is TRBJ2-7, the V gene TRBV7-8; no reliable D call. The sequencing input was T cells isolated from PBMCs. This clonotype originated in a human donor in good health. The CDR3 protein is CASSFDIYEQYF. In nucleotides, the CDR3 is TGTGCCAGCAGCTTTGACATCTACGAGCAGTACTTC.